This TCR beta chain comes out of a study of PD-L1 blockade in urothelial cancer (dated by TCRdb to the late 2010s). Looking at the study overall: Every patient began therapy in about 2014 and was given atezolizumab 1,200 mg intravenously every 3 weeks. In the same patients, pretreatment tumors underwent whole exome sequencing and RNA sequencing in addition to TCR sequencing. A median of about 150,000 T cells and 65,000 to 90,000 unique TCRs was obtained from blood samples, and a median clonality of approximately 0.086 was observed. Pretreatment tumor samples and matched peripheral blood, collected serially before and after atezolizumab treatment, underwent TCR sequencing. Blood samples were analyzed 3 weeks after the start of treatment (second dose) and 6 weeks after the start of treatment. About 85% of the 29 patients were males with bladder-origin urothelial cancer, and about 65% of the 29 reported a prior smoking history. Patients had an ECOG performance status of 0 or 1 and had received between 0 and 3 prior chemotherapy regimens. Approximately 30 patients had pretreatment blood TCR-seq, some 24 had at least one posttreatment blood collection, and some 24 had tumor TCR-seq. An exploratory multi-omic analysis was conducted of the somatic, immune and clinical correlates of response to PD-L1 blockade with atezolizumab in urothelial cancer. Some ten patients reached durable clinical benefit, while roughly 22 patients did not. Progression-free survival longer than 6 months counted as durable clinical benefit, and TCR features were additionally tested against both progression-free and overall survival.

Its CDR3 holds 13 amino acids, cysteine through phenylalanine. The kept DNA is CDR3 alone, 39 bases in frame from the first base. Based on the germline V gene, the CDR1 and CDR2 sequences are SGHVS and FNYEAQ. The V and J ends are trimmed by 5 bases and 7 bases, leaving 11 bases between them. The investigation overall reported the following: Greater expansion of tumor-associated TCR clones in peripheral blood 3 weeks after the start of treatment was observed in patients with durable benefit (n of about 20, p = 0.022). Because the sample size was small (n of about 29) and many of the analyses were exploratory, the results are meant to be hypothesis-generating. Improved progression-free and overall survival was found to be associated with pretreatment peripheral blood TCR clonality below the median.

The time point tag for this specimen amounts to: peripheral blood 6 weeks after treatment start. A cohort of 25 to 30 patients with locally advanced or metastatic urothelial carcinoma, treated at Memorial Sloan Kettering on a trial protocol, was included. Peripheral blood mononuclear cells were collected from each patient pretreatment and during treatment, giving between 1 and 8 total time points per patient. The Qiagen DNeasy Blood extraction kit was used to purify genomic DNA from total PBMCs and from tumor samples. PBMCs were collected pretreatment and during treatment, and were isolated and stored as previously described. Each PCR received spiked-in synthetic TCR analog templates so that absolute template abundance could be estimated from read counts. The immunoSEQ assay used bias-controlled V and J gene primers to amplify TCRbeta CDR3 regions from genomic DNA. Sequencing of rearranged TCRbeta segments was performed at approximately 20X coverage. The study's own analysis went as follows. Sequencing errors were corrected by clustering, and CDR3s were annotated against IMGT so that V, D and J genes could be assigned. Out-of-frame and stop-codon sequences were excluded, and only productive TCRbeta rearrangements were used in downstream analyses. Clonality was calculated as one minus the Shannon entropy normalized by the log of the number of unique productive sequences. Clones differing between time points or between blood and tumor were identified using Fisher's exact test with Benjamini-Hochberg correction, with an adjusted p below 0.01 applied as the threshold. The clones in this table, taken by TCRdb from immuneACCESS, are in-frame only. Not every clone is retained; where verified, under half of the shortfall comes from an unresolved V gene, and the cause of the rest is unknown. V, J and clone size are taken as reported in that table, and D and trimming were inferred from the DNA itself. A total of tens of thousands of clones appear in this sample, roughly 90% of them only once. The top ten constitute 24% of the sample.

In the case of this clone: The antigen it binds to is not known. No qualities accompany the bases; no much larger clone lies one base away.

The sequence was collected from a man aged 55 to 70 with urothelial cancer. In this chain, TRBV7-6 is recombined with TRBJ2-2; the D gene cannot be resolved reliably. This material consisted of PBMCs, taken around atezolizumab (anti-PD-L1) treatment. The encoded CDR3 is CASSDTLGGELFF. The DNA sequence follows: TGTGCCAGCAGCGATACTCTCGGCGGGGAGCTGTTTTTT.